This TCR beta chain is from a study of glioma-infiltrating T cells after dendritic cell vaccination listed by TCRdb under 2016. For the wider study: The cohort included 15 or so glioblastoma patients drawn from Phase I and II dendritic cell vaccination trials, of whom 9 were newly diagnosed and 6 had recurrent disease. Three intradermal dendritic cell vaccine injections were administered to patients at biweekly intervals in the arm below the axilla. The vaccine consisted of monocyte-derived dendritic cells cultured less than 9 days with IL-4 and GM-CSF, then pulsed overnight with autologous tumor lysate. Survival after dendritic cell vaccination was correlated with TCR sequencing metrics, including TIL content and tumor-blood repertoire overlap. In glioblastoma patients vaccinated with dendritic cells, deep sequencing of TCR beta CDR3 regions served to measure the amount of tumor-infiltrating lymphocytes and to compare repertoires between tumor and blood. Between the early 2000s and the early 2010s, the patients were given dendritic cell vaccination pulsed with autologous tumor lysate. Beyond this particular receptor, the publication reports: TCR clonality showed no direct relationship with survival, which suggests that a diverse polyclonal response may matter. After dendritic cell vaccination, a higher estimated pretreatment TIL content predicted longer time to progression and overall survival. The cohort was small and heterogeneous, and full blood and tumor sets were available for few patients, with initial-recurrent tumor pairs available for even fewer patients. The three-group TCR overlap response model was characterized as speculative, and prospective validation of the model was stated to be required.

Using the immunoSEQ assay, TCRB CDR3 regions were amplified from 1.5 to 2 micrograms of genomic DNA, or from all available DNA when less than that was on hand. Multiplex PCR used 60 forward primers for TCR V beta segments and 13 reverse primers for J beta segments. To estimate reads per starting template, synthetic control templates were spiked into each sample at limiting dilution. Sequencing produced 87 bp reads on the Illumina HiSeq System. Regarding the original processing steps: PCR and sequencing errors were removed by merging closely related sequences with a nearest neighbor algorithm. TCR overlap was measured as the percentage of unique tumor TCR beta sequences that were also present in the peripheral blood of the same patient. What TCRdb holds here is the immuneACCESS table cut down to in-frame rearrangements. Part of the clones is not present; checked against another copy, under half of the missing clones reflect an unresolved V gene, and the others are unexplained. The DNA was the basis for D and trimming; V, J and clone size are from that table. The sample records more than 95,000 clones, 85% to 90% of which are singletons. The leading ten clones occupy approximately 2.7% of the sample.

From the cysteine up to the phenylalanine, the CDR3 has a length of 15 residues. CDR3 DNA only is kept here, 45 bases in frame from base 1. In the germline V gene, CDR1 corresponds to KGHSH and CDR2 to LQKENI. From V the trimming removes 4 bases and from J it removes 0 bases, while the gene matches leave 1 base of the junction unaccounted for. Turning to this clone: Its antigen specificity is not known. The sample holds no much larger clone one base away, and base qualities are not on file.

The time point label, read with the paper, signifies: after dendritic cell vaccination, including at tumor progression/relapse. To be selected, patients needed enough residual fresh-frozen tumor tissue and more than two years of available survival data. Molecular status otherwise varied across the glioblastoma patients, but none of them carried an isocitrate dehydrogenase mutation. PBMC were collected before vaccination, two weeks after the third vaccination, and at tumor progression when it occurred. The Qiagen DNeasy Blood extraction Kit was used for extraction of genomic DNA. The sample here was blood, taken after dendritic cell vaccination. This TCR was recovered from a human donor with glioblastoma. The chain uses TRBV18 and TRBJ1-5; 9 nucleotides in the junction match TRBD1. This receptor carries the CDR3 CASSRDRVSNQPQHF. DNA sequence: TGTGCCAGCTCACGGGACAGGGTTAGCAATCAGCCCCAGCATTTT. Here the CDR3 is joined to the reference TRBV18 and TRBJ1-5 genes, and the full variable domain is: NAGVMQNPRHLVRRRGQEARLRCSPMKGHSHVYWYRQLPEEGLKFMVYLQKENIIDESGMPKERFSAEFPKEGPSILRIQQVVRGDSAAYFCASSRDRVSNQPQHFGDGTRLSIL.